This T cell receptor (beta chain) was profiled in a study of vaccination and CD4 T cells after COVID-19. Study-level information: Control cultures received a CEFX pool, an HIV-1 Nef pool, or no peptide.

Remarks on this clonotype: Its antigen remains unknown.

Sequencing of the DNA from cultured CD4+ T cells was carried out with the Oncomine TCR Beta short-read assay. Cultured CD4+ T cells yielded the extracted genomic DNA. A single record per CDR3 protein comes from TCRdb applying MiXCR to the PCR reads. The table includes roughly 14,000 distinct CDR3 sequences, approximately 40% detected once. The treatment was: 10-day PBMC culture with coronavirus spike peptide pools or control peptides (ViraFEST assay). Half the growth medium was swapped for new IL-2 medium on days 3 and 7. There are 18 residues in the CDR3. Germline trimming cut 5 bases from V and 5 bases from J; bases unmatched to any gene: 11. From germline, CDR1 is LNHDA and CDR2 SQIVND (reference sequence).

This chain uses TRBV19 with TRBJ2-3; 15 bases line up with TRBD2. Source material: CD4+ T cells from blood, cultured in vitro. The sequence was obtained from a human donor who had recovered from COVID-19. CDR3 protein: CASSPERTSGRAKDTQYF. The CDR3 DNA sequence: TGTGCCAGTAGTCCCGAAAGGACTAGCGGGAGGGCCAAAGATACGCAGTATTTT.